This T cell receptor beta chain was identified in a study of shared clonotypes between healthy human individuals. Across the whole study: Per donor, CD8 memory used one plate, CD8 naive used two, CD4 memory used three and CD4 naive used three.

Germline CDR1 MNHEY, CDR2 SMNVEV (reference sequence). The CDR3 covers 12 residues. Study findings and constraints: Despite large depth, rarefaction showed incomplete sorted-subset sequencing.

In the naive CD8 group, cells lacked CD45RO and were positively selected for CCR7, so terminally differentiated effector memory CD45RA+ cells were left out. Donors were healthy HIV-negative adults without recently reported acute infections or vaccinations. Comment on this clone: Its antigen is unidentified.

TCRdb keeps only in-frame clones here, not all; method: immunoSEQ multiplex PCR. The sample includes more than 500,000 clones, approximately 96% of them seen just once. Source material: naive CD8+ T cells sorted from blood. This receptor was taken from a woman aged 30 to 39 in good health. This sequence joins TRBV27 and TRBJ2-5, with D unresolved. Matching the DNA end better, TRBJ2-7 makes the J call doubtful. The CDR3 spells CASRKGHYEQYF. CDR3 in DNA: TGTGCCAGCAGAAAGGGCCACTACGAGCAGTACTTC.